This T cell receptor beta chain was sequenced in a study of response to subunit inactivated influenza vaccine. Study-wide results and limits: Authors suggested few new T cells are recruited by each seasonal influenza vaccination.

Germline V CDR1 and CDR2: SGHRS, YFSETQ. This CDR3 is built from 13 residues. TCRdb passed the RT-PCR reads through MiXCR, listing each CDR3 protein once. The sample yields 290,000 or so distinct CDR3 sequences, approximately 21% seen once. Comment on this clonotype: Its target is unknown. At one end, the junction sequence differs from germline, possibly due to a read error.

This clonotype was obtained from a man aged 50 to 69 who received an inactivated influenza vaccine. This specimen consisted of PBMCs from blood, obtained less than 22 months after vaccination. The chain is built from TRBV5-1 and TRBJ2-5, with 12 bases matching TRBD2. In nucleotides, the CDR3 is TGCGCCAGCAGCTTGGTGACTAGCGGGGGACCTCACTTC. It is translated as CASSLVTSGGPHF.